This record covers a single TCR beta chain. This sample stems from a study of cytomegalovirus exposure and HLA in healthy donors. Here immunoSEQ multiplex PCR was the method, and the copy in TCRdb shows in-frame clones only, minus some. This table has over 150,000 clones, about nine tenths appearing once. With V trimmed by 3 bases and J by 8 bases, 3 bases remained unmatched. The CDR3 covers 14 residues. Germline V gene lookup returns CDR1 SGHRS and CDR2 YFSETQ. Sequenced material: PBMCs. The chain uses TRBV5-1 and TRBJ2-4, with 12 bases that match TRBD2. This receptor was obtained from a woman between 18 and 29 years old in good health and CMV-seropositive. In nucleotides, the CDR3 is TGCGCCAGCAGCTCGGGACTAGCGGGCCACATTCAGTACTTC. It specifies CASSSGLAGHIQYF.